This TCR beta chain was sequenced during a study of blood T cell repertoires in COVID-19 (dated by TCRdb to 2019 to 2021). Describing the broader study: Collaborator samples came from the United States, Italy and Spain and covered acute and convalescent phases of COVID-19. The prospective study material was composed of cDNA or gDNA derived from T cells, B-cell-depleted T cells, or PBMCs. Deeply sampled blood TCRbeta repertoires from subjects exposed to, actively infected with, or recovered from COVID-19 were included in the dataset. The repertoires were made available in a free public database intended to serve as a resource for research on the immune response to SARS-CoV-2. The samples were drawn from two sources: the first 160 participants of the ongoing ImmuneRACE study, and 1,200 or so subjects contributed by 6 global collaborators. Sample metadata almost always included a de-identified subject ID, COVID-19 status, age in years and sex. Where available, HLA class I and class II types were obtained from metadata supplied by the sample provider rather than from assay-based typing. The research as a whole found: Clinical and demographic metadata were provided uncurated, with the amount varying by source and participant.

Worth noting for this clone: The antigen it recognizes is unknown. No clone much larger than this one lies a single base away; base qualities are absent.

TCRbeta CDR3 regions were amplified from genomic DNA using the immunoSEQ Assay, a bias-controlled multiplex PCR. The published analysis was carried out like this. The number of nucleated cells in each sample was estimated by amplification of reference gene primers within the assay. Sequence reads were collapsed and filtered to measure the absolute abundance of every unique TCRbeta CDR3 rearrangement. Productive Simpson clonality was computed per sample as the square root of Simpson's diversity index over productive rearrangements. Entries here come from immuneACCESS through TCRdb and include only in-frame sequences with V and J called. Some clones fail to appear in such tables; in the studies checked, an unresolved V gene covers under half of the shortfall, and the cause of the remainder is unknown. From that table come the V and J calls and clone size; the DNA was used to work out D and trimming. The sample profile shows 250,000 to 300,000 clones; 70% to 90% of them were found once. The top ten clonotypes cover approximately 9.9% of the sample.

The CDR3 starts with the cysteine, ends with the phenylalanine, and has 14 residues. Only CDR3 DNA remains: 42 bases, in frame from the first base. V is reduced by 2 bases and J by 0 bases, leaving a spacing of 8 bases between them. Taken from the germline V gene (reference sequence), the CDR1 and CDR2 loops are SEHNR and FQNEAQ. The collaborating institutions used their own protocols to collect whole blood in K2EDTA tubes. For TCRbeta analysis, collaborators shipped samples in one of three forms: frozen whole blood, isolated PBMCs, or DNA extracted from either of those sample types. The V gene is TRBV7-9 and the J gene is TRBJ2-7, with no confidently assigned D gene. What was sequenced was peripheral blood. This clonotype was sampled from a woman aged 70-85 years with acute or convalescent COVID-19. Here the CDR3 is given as CASSLIQDSYEQYF. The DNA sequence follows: TGTGCCAGCAGCTTAATCCAGGACTCCTACGAGCAGTACTTC.